This T cell receptor beta chain comes out of a study of cytomegalovirus exposure and HLA in healthy donors. 60 Vbeta and 13 Jbeta primers were used in PCR. Repertoires were generated with immunoSEQ multiplex PCR, while TCRdb's copy carries only in-frame clones and drops some. The table gives roughly 74,000 clones; the top ten clones make up 6.5% to 9.5% of it. Healthy bone marrow donors made up the donors. Nominally healthy donors were sampled, though unrecorded immune exposures were likely. The CDR3 extends over 15 amino acids. Germline CDR1 is LNHDA and CDR2 is SQIVND (reference sequence). Trimming cost V 3 bases and J 7 bases; bases outside gene matches: 5.

The material sequenced was PBMCs. The chain links TRBV19 to TRBJ2-2, with 10 positions matching TRBD2. The receptor was isolated from a female donor in good health and CMV-seropositive. DNA of the CDR3: TGTGCCAGTAGTATGAGCGGGGGGGCTGTCGGGGAGCTGTTTTTT. Translating it yields CASSMSGGAVGELFF. The full variable domain, with the rest looked up from reference TRBV19 and TRBJ2-2, is DGGITQSPKYLFRKEGQNVTLSCEQNLNHDAMYWYRQDPGQGLRLIYYSQIVNDFQKGDIAEGYSVSREKKESFPLTVTSAQKNPTAFYLCASSMSGGAVGELFFGEGSRLTVL.